The clone carrying this T cell receptor (beta chain) came up a few times. Its antigen remains unknown. The CDR3 has 14 amino acids. Germline V lookup: CDR1 MNHNY, CDR2 SVGAGI (reference sequence). V shed 4 bases and J 2 bases; nucleotides not matched to a gene: 0. The PCR made use of 60 Vbeta and 13 Jbeta primers. TCRdb's copy holds only in-frame clones and misses some; the assay was immunoSEQ multiplex PCR. The sample contains under 150,000 clones, roughly 77% of which appear only once. The sample originates from a study of cytomegalovirus exposure and HLA in healthy donors. Findings of the study overall: Equally common other TCR beta chains were less clonally expanded than HLA-associated ones, a later analysis found. Presence/absence results assume similar sequencing depth per donor, which may not hold. The records held CMV serostatus as the only immune exposure information. The study carried out a later analysis of TCR beta sequences. It associated 15,000 to 20,000 of them with specific HLA alleles at a false discovery rate of 0.05.

This TCR derives from a female donor in good health and CMV-seronegative. The chain uses TRBV6-6 and TRBJ1-3; 9 bases match TRBD1. The sample taken for sequencing was PBMCs. The CDR3 region is CASSWDRAGNTIYF. The DNA for the CDR3 is TGTGCCAGCAGTTGGGACAGGGCTGGAAACACCATATATTTT.